This T cell receptor beta chain is from a study of cytomegalovirus exposure and HLA in healthy donors. The study's findings and limits: The study had only CMV serostatus as immune exposure information.

Comments on this clone: The antigen is not known.

Use of 60 Vbeta and 13 Jbeta primers characterized the PCR. Assay used: immunoSEQ multiplex PCR; TCRdb lists only in-frame clones, some missing. This sample lists around 130,000 clones; its ten largest clones have about 2.1%. Germline V gene lookup returns CDR1 GTSNPN and CDR2 SVGIG (reference sequence). This CDR3 contains 13 residues. V dropped 2 bases and J dropped 7 bases, with 12 bases sitting between them. The receptor was derived from an older woman in good health and CMV-seronegative. Specimen: PBMCs. The chain couples TRBV30 to TRBJ1-5; D is possibly TRBD1 (5 bases). The CDR3 DNA sequence: TGTGCCTGGAGTCATGGGGGGGAGCAGCCCCAGCATTTT. It specifies CAWSHGGEQPQHF.